This T cell receptor (beta chain) was obtained from a study of blood T cell repertoires in COVID-19 (dated by TCRdb to the early 2020s). In terms of the full investigation: Collaborator samples came from the United States, Italy and Spain and covered acute and convalescent phases of COVID-19. The material from the prospective study consisted of cDNA or gDNA derived from T cells, B-cell-depleted T cells, or PBMCs. Where HLA class I and class II types were available, the types were taken from metadata supplied by the sample provider, not from assay-based typing. Sample metadata almost always included a de-identified subject ID, COVID-19 status, age in years and sex. Samples were obtained from the ongoing ImmuneRACE study (first 160 participants) and from 950 to 1,500 subjects provided by 6 global collaborators. Subjects who had been exposed to COVID-19, were actively infected with it, or had recovered from it provided the deeply sampled blood TCRbeta repertoires that made up the dataset. A freely available public database, intended as a resource for researchers studying the immune response to SARS-CoV-2, is where the repertoires were released.

CDR1 and CDR2, per the germline V gene, are KGHSH and LQKENI. The CDR3, from cysteine to phenylalanine, totals 17 residues. Only the CDR3 portion is preserved as DNA: 51 bases, with reading frame beginning at the first base. V is trimmed back by 1 base and J by 0 bases, and the junction contains 6 bases that no gene match accounts for. On this clone: The antigen it binds to is not known. The record has no base qualities; no much larger clone is one base away.

TCRbeta CDR3 regions were amplified from genomic DNA by means of the immunoSEQ Assay, a bias-controlled multiplex PCR. Regarding the original processing steps: Nucleated cell counts per sample were estimated from amplification of reference gene primers within the assay. To quantify the absolute abundance of each unique TCRbeta CDR3 rearrangement, sequence reads were collapsed and filtered. For each sample, productive Simpson clonality was calculated as the square root of Simpson's diversity index across productive rearrangements. TCRdb mirrors the immuneACCESS table, restricted to in-frame sequences. Some clones are absent from its copies; in checked studies, under half trace to an unresolved V gene, and the reason for the others is unknown. That table furnishes V, J and clone size, whereas the DNA furnished D and trimming. The sample profile shows approximately 170,000 clones; about 85% of them were found once. About 8.6% of the sample rests with the top ten.

Enrolling through a virtual design, the prospective study's participants ranged in age from roughly 18 to 90 years and lived across 20 to 30 United States geographic areas. Cohort assignment in the prospective study relied on participant-reported clinical history from a screening survey and a study questionnaire. ImmuneRACE Cohort 3 recovered participants were defined by two consecutive negative NP/OP PCR tests, healthcare professional clearance, or symptom resolution. In the prospective study, mobile phlebotomists collected whole blood, serum and a nasopharyngeal or oropharyngeal swab from each participant. Over an approximately 2-month period, participants in the prospective study had the option of providing additional blood draws and questionnaires. Prospective study blood samples were shipped either frozen or at room temperature before DNA extraction. Points the paper makes about the study in general: The amount of clinical and demographic metadata varied by source and participant and was provided uncurated.

The material sequenced was PBMCs or T cells enriched from blood (not recorded which). Rearrangement joined TRBV18 to TRBJ2-1; TRBD1 matches 7 bases in the middle. This clonotype was sampled from a woman between 45 and 60 years old who had recovered from COVID-19. At the DNA level, the sequence is TGTGCCAGCTCACCACGAGGGGGCGGCTACTCCTACAATGAGCAGTTCTTC. Its protein is CASSPRGGGYSYNEQFF.